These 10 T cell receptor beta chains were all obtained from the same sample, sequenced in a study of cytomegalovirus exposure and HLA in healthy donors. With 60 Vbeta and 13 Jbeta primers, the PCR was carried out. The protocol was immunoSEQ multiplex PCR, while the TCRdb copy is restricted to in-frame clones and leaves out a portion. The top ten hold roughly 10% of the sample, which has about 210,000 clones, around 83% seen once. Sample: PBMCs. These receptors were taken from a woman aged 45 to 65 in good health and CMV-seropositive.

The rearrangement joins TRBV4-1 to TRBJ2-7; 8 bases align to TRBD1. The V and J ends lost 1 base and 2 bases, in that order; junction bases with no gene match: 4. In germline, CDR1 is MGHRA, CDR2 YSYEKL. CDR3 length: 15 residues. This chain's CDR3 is CASSQGTGIAYEQYF. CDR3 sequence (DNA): TGCGCCAGCAGCCAAGGGACAGGGATCGCCTACGAGCAGTACTTC.

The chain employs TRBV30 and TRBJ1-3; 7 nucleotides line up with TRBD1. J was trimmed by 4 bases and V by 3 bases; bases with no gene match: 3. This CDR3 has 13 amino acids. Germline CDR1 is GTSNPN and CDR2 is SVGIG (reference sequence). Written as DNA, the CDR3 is TGTGCCTGGAGGACAGGGTCAGGAAACACCATATATTTT. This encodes CAWRTGSGNTIYF.

CDR3 nucleotide sequence: TGTGCCAGCAGCTTAGACAGGGGCGAGACCCAGTACTTC. Its protein is CASSLDRGETQYF. The chain uses TRBV7-9 and TRBJ2-5, with TRBD1 matching 7 bases. With 1 base clipped from V and 5 bases from J, the junction kept 1 base outside the gene matches. CDR3 length equals 13 residues. CDR1 and CDR2 from the germline V gene are SEHNR and FQNEAQ (reference sequence).

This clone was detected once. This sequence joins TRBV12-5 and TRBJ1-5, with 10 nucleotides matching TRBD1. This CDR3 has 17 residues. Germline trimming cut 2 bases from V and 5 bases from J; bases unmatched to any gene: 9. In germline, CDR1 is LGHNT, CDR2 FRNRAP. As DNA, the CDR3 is TGTGCTAGTGGTTTGTCCCCGGGACAGGGGATGGATCAGCCCCAGCATTTT. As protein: CASGLSPGQGMDQPQHF.

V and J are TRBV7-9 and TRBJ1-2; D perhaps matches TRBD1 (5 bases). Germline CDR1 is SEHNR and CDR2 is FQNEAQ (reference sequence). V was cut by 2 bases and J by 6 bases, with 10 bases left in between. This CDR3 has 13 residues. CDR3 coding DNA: TGTGCCAGCAGCTTATCGGGGGTCGATGGCTACACCTTC. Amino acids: CASSLSGVDGYTF.

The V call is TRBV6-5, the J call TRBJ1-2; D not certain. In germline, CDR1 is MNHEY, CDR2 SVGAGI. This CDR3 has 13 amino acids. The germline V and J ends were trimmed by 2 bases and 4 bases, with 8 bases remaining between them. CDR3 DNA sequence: TGTGCCAGCAGTTACCGTAACTCCTATGGCTACACCTTC. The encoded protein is CASSYRNSYGYTF.

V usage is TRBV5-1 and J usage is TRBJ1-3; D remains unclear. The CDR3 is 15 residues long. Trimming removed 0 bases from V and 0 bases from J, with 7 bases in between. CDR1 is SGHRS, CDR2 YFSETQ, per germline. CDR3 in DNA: TGCGCCAGCAGCTTGGTGGCCAGCTCTGGAAACACCATATATTTT. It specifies CASSLVASSGNTIYF.

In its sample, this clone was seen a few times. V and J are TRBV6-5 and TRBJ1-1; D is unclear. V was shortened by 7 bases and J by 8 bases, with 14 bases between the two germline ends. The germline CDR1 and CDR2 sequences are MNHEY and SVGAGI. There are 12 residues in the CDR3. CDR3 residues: CASNGLGPEAFF. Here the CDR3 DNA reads TGTGCCAGCAACGGACTAGGCCCCGAAGCTTTCTTT.

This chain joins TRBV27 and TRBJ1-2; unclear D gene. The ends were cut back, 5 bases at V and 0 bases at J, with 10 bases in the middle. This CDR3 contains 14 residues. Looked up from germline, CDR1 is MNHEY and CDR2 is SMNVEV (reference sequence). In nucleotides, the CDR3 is TGTGCCAGCAGTCTCCACGGGACTAACTATGGCTACACCTTC. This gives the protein CASSLHGTNYGYTF.

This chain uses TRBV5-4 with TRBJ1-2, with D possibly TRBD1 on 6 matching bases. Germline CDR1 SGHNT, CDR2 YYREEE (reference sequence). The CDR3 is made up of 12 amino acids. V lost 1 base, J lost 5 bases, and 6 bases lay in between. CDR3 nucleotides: TGTGCCAGCAGCTTGCAGGGGTATGGCTACACCTTC. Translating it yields CASSLQGYGYTF.